Listed below are T cell receptor beta chains from one sample, sequenced in a study of blood T cell repertoires in COVID-19. Assay: immunoSEQ multiplex PCR; the TCRdb copy retains only in-frame clones and omits some. This table has 300,000 to 400,000 clones, around 84% appearing once. Sequences were obtained from PBMCs or T cells enriched from blood (not recorded which). Receptors originate from a woman in her 30s who had been exposed to COVID-19. Both conserved end residues are part of each CDR3. A D gene is named only where the DNA matches it firmly. Clone size is stated in some rows and not others, as once, few, many or a class when expanded.

TRBV5-1	NA	few	TRBJ2-7	TGCGCCAGCAGCATACAGGGATCAAACTACGAGCAGTACTTC	CASSIQGSNYEQYF
TRBV10-3	TRBD1	NA	TRBJ1-6	TGTGCCATCAGGTCCCGGGACAGGGATAATTCACCCCTCCACTTT	CAIRSRDRDNSPLHF
TRBV13	TRBD1	NA	TRBJ1-6	TGTGCCAGCAGCCCGAACAGGGGCGGCAATTCACCCCTCCACTTT	CASSPNRGGNSPLHF
TRBV28	NA	NA	TRBJ1-3	TGTGCCAGCAGTTTCAGACTCACTGGAAACACCATATATTTT	CASSFRLTGNTIYF
TRBV9	NA	NA	TRBJ2-7	TGTGCCAGCAGCGTAGAAGTGAACGATGGAGGGTACAACGAGCAGTACTTC	CASSVEVNDGGYNEQYF
TRBV3-1/TRBV3-2	NA	NA	TRBJ2-1	TGTGCCAGCAGTCTCCACAGGGACGGAAACAATGAGCAGTTCTTC	CASSLHRDGNNEQFF
TRBV27	TRBD1	NA	TRBJ1-6	TGTGCCAGCAGTTTAGTTGGGACAGGGTCTTCACCCCTCCACTTT	CASSLVGTGSSPLHF
TRBV28	TRBD1	NA	TRBJ2-4	TGTGCCAGCACCACGACAGGGGGCTTTGTAGCCAAAAACATTCAGTACTTC	CASTTTGGFVAKNIQYF
TRBV29-1	NA	NA	TRBJ1-5	TGCAGCGTAGACCTAGGAGGGGAACAGCCCCAGCATTTT	CSVDLGGEQPQHF
TRBV28	TRBD1	NA	TRBJ1-2	TGTGCCAGCAGTCAGGGACAGGGTAGCGACGGCTACACCTTC	CASSQGQGSDGYTF
TRBV5-1	TRBD2	NA	TRBJ2-2	TGCGCCAGCAGCCTTAGGAGTAGCGGGAGTTCCGGGGAGCTGTTTTTT	CASSLRSSGSSGELFF
TRBV6-5	TRBD1	once	TRBJ2-7	TGTGCCAGCAGTATAGACAGGGGTGTAACCTACGAGCAGTACTTC	CASSIDRGVTYEQYF
TRBV30	NA	NA	TRBJ1-2	TGTGCCTGGAGTGGGGACATGGTTATCTATGGCTACACCTTC	CAWSGDMVIYGYTF
TRBV27	TRBD1	NA	TRBJ1-2	TGTGCCAGCAGTCCAACCACCGGGACAGGGATGAATGGCTACACCTTC	CASSPTTGTGMNGYTF
TRBV6-5	NA	few	TRBJ2-2	TGTGCCAGCAGTTACCGACAGAACACCGGGGAGCTGTTTTTT	CASSYRQNTGELFF